These T cell receptor beta chains were read from a single sample in a study of blood T cell repertoires in COVID-19. Measured with immunoSEQ multiplex PCR; TCRdb has only the in-frame clones, and not every one. The sample has around 160,000 clones, 84% seen once. Sequenced sample: peripheral blood. Receptors were obtained from an elderly woman with acute or convalescent COVID-19. Both conserved end residues are part of each CDR3. The D gene is left open where the match is weak. Only some rows state a clone size, as once, few, many or a class for expanded clones.

d_gene	v_gene	j_gene	len	abundance	CDR3nt	CDR3aa
TRBD2	TRBV7-2	TRBJ2-5	16	-	TGTGCCAGCAGCTTAGACGGCGGGGGGGCTCTGAAGACCCAGTACTTC	CASSLDGGGALKTQYF
TRBD2	TRBV7-7	TRBJ2-5	15	-	TGTGCTAGCAGCCCGAGGACCCAGGCGGGGGGAACCCAGTACTTC	CASSPRTQAGGTQYF
-	TRBV19	TRBJ1-4	12	-	TGTGCCAGTACCTTACAGAATTCAAAACTGTTTTTT	CASTLQNSKLFF
TRBD2	TRBV9	TRBJ2-3	15	-	TGTGCCAGCAGCGCAAGCGGGGGAGTCTCAGATACGCAGTATTTT	CASSASGGVSDTQYF
-	TRBV7-8	TRBJ1-2	14	-	TGTGCCAGCAGCTTAAAATATGGCCCCTATGGCTACACCTTC	CASSLKYGPYGYTF
TRBD2	TRBV20-1	TRBJ2-1	14	-	TGCAGTGCTAGTTCCCTAGCGGGGTACAATGAGCAGTTCTTC	CSASSLAGYNEQFF
TRBD2	TRBV27	TRBJ2-3	15	few	TGTGCCAGCCGTCCTTCTAGCGGGGGGGTCAATACGCAGTATTTT	CASRPSSGGVNTQYF
-	TRBV30	TRBJ2-7	11	once	TGTGCCTGGAGTGTACAAAGCGAGCAGTACTTC	CAWSVQSEQYF
-	TRBV7-3	TRBJ1-1	15	-	TGTGCCAGCGCGAAGGGGGGGACCATGAACACTGAAGCTTTCTTT	CASAKGGTMNTEAFF
TRBD1	TRBV7-2	TRBJ1-4	14	few	TGTGCCAGCAGCAAGACAGGGGACATGGGAAAACTGTTTTTT	CASSKTGDMGKLFF
-	TRBV9	TRBJ1-4	14	-	TGTGCCAGCAGCGCAGGACAGAACAGGGAAAAACTGTTTTTT	CASSAGQNREKLFF
TRBD1	TRBV11-3	TRBJ2-7	20	-	TGTGCCAGCAGCTTAGACGGGACAGGGGACAACCTTCTCCGCTCCTACGAGCAGTACTTC	CASSLDGTGDNLLRSYEQYF
-	TRBV7-3	TRBJ1-1	14	few	TGTGCCAGCAGCTTAAGGGGACAGAACACTGAAGCTTTCTTT	CASSLRGQNTEAFF
TRBD2	TRBV6-5	TRBJ2-1	15	-	TGTGCCAGCAGACCAACTAGCGGGGGGAACAATGAGCAGTTCTTC	CASRPTSGGNNEQFF
TRBD1	TRBV6-1	TRBJ2-1	16	-	TGTGCCAGCAGTGCCTACCCGGGACAGGGATCCTATGAGCAGTTCTTC	CASSAYPGQGSYEQFF
TRBD2	TRBV9	TRBJ2-2	14	-	TGTGCCTCATCCGGGACTAGCGTGGCCGGGGAGCTGTTTTTT	CASSGTSVAGELFF
TRBD1	TRBV7-3	TRBJ2-2	14	-	TGTGCCAGCAGCTCGGACAGGGACACCGGGGAGCTGTTTTTT	CASSSDRDTGELFF
-	TRBV9	TRBJ2-1	13	-	TGTGCCAGCAGCGTTGCAGGGAACAATGAGCAGTTCTTC	CASSVAGNNEQFF
TRBD2	TRBV7-3	TRBJ2-3	16	few	TGTGCCAGCAGCTTAGGCCTAGCGGGGCACACAGATACGCAGTATTTT	CASSLGLAGHTDTQYF
TRBD1	TRBV6-1	TRBJ1-4	14	-	TGTGCCAGCAGTGAGACAGGGGAGAATGAAAAACTGTTTTTT	CASSETGENEKLFF
TRBD1	TRBV7-2	TRBJ1-2	13	-	TGTGCCAGCAGCCCAGGGACAGGGGAAGGCTACACCTTC	CASSPGTGEGYTF
-	TRBV9	TRBJ2-7	14	-	TGTGCCAGCAGCATCGGGACAAACTCCTACGAGCAGTACTTC	CASSIGTNSYEQYF
-	TRBV5-1	TRBJ2-2	16	-	TGCGCCAGCAGCTTGGATTTGGGGTCGAGGGTCGGGGAGCTGTTTTTT	CASSLDLGSRVGELFF
TRBD1	TRBV6-5	TRBJ2-2	15	-	TGTGCCAGCAACCCCCAGGGGGCGTCTAATGGGGAGCTGTTTTTT	CASNPQGASNGELFF
TRBD1	TRBV7-9	TRBJ2-3	14	-	TGTGCCAGCAGCCTGACAGGGATCACAGATACGCAGTATTTT	CASSLTGITDTQYF
TRBD2	TRBV7-2	TRBJ2-7	14	-	TGTGCCAGCAGCTTAGCGTCGGGGGGATACGAGCAGTACTTC	CASSLASGGYEQYF
-	TRBV11-3	TRBJ2-3	14	-	TGTGCCAGCAGCTTAGCCAGGTTAACAGATACGCAGTATTTT	CASSLARLTDTQYF
-	TRBV9	TRBJ1-3	15	-	TGTGCCAGCAGCGTAACTAGCCGCTCTGGAAACACCATATATTTT	CASSVTSRSGNTIYF
TRBD1	TRBV7-2	TRBJ1-1	14	few	TGTGCCAGCAGCTTGGGACGACAGGGGGCTGAAGCTTTCTTT	CASSLGRQGAEAFF
TRBD2	TRBV18	TRBJ2-7	13	-	TGTGCCAGCTCACCAGCTAGCGGGTACGAGCAGTACTTC	CASSPASGYEQYF
TRBD2	TRBV27	TRBJ2-1	16	-	TGTGCCAGCAGTTTAAAAACCGGGACTAGCGGCTATGAGCAGTTCTTC	CASSLKTGTSGYEQFF
-	TRBV23-1	TRBJ1-5	18	once	TGCGCCAGCAGTCAACCTCATAGGGGGGGGGTAAGCAATCAGCCCCAGCATTTT	CASSQPHRGGVSNQPQHF
TRBD2	TRBV6-5	TRBJ2-7	14	-	TGTGCCAGCAGTTCCGTGACTAGCGGGAGTCCTAAGTACTTC	CASSSVTSGSPKYF
-	TRBV7-2	TRBJ1-1	14	-	TGTGCCAGCAGCCCAAACAGGGCTGGCACTGAAGCTTTCTTT	CASSPNRAGTEAFF
-	TRBV5-5	TRBJ2-1	17	-	TGTGCCAGCAGCCCCGGTATCGGCGGGACGGGTTACAATGAGCAGTTCTTC	CASSPGIGGTGYNEQFF
-	TRBV20-1	TRBJ2-7	14	-	TGCAGTGCTAGTCACATTGCTAGCGTGTACGAGCAGTACTTC	CSASHIASVYEQYF
TRBD1	TRBV10-3	TRBJ2-1	15	-	TGTGCCATCAGTGGAGAGACAGGGGGTCCCAATGAGCAGTTCTTC	CAISGETGGPNEQFF
TRBD2	TRBV7-9	TRBJ2-1	17	-	TGTGCCAGCAGCTCAGGGACTAGCGGGGGCTCGCGGAATGAGCAGTTCTTC	CASSSGTSGGSRNEQFF
-	TRBV7-2	TRBJ2-7	16	-	TGTGCCAGCAGCTTATCTACCGGGACACCAACCTACGAGCAGTACTTC	CASSLSTGTPTYEQYF
TRBD1	TRBV6-5	TRBJ1-2	14	-	TGTGCCAGCAGTTACTCGACAGGGAACTATGGCTACACCTTC	CASSYSTGNYGYTF